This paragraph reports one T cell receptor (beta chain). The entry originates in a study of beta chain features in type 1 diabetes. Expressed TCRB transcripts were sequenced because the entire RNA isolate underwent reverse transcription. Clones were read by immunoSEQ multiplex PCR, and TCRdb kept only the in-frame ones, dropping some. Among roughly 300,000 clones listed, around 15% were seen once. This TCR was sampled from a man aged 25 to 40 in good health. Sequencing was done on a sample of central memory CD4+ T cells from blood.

The CDR3 sequence: CASSQLAGGPFRSPDTQYF. The CDR3 DNA follows: TGTGCCAGCAGTCAACTAGCGGGGGGGCCGTTCCGAAGCCCAGATACGCAGTATTTT. J is TRBJ2-3 and V is TRBV27; 13 nucleotides line up with TRBD2. CDR1 and CDR2 (germline): MNHEY, SMNVEV (reference sequence). V shed 5 bases, J shed 4 bases, and the junction held 15 bases outside the gene matches. The CDR3 has 19 residues.